Sequencing of this T cell receptor beta chain was carried out in a study of OX40 agonist ivuxolimab in advanced cancers. Findings of the study overall: Among some nonresponders, normalized T-cell clonal expansion was also low. Expansion of clones was among the lowest in partial responders at 0.1-3.0 mg/kg.

Germline V gene lookup returns CDR1 SGHAT and CDR2 FQNNGV. The ends were cut back, 7 bases at V and 6 bases at J, with 18 bases in the middle. The CDR3 contains 15 residues. Notes on this clone: Its antigen is unidentified.

Libraries were prepared by immunoSEQ multiplex PCR; TCRdb keeps only in-frame clonotypes and omits some of them. The sample yields some 61,000 clones, 77% seen once. Specimen: CD4+ or CD8+ T cells sorted from blood, collected in a trial of the OX40 agonist ivuxolimab. The chain is built from TRBV11-2 and TRBJ2-2; tentative D call: TRBD1 (5 bases). The sequence came from an adult with an advanced solid tumor such as melanoma, head and neck, liver or kidney cancer. The CDR3 nucleotides read TGTGCCAGCACCCCCCAAGTGGGGCCGGCCGGGGAGCTGTTTTTT. Translated, it gives CASTPQVGPAGELFF.